A selection of T cell receptor beta chains follows, all from one sample in a study of long-term antiretroviral therapy in people with HIV. TCRdb keeps only in-frame clones here, not all; method: immunoSEQ multiplex PCR. The sample lists about 7,200 clones; 65% to 75% were seen once. The source material was unsorted PBMCs, sampled about 0.9 years before starting antiretroviral therapy. These TCRs come from a man in his forties with HIV. CDR3s include the opening cysteine and the closing phenylalanine or tryptophan. Fields, in order: CDR3 DNA, CDR3 protein, J gene, V gene, D gene, clone size. D genes are given only for firm matches. The size of a clone is reported for some rows only, either as once, few or many, or as a class for expanded clones.

TGTGCCAGCAGTTTAGGGGGAGGTGAAGCTTTCTTT,CASSLGGGEAFF,TRBJ1-1,TRBV27,-,few
TGTGCCAGCAGTCTGACAGGTCCTGGAAACACCATATATTTT,CASSLTGPGNTIYF,TRBJ1-3,TRBV27,-,-
TGTGCCAGCAGCTTGCAAACTAGTAGGGTGAATGAGCAGTTCTTC,CASSLQTSRVNEQFF,TRBJ2-1,TRBV7-8,-,-
TGTGCCACCAGCAGAGATTATGGGACTATCTCGGGCAATGAGCAGTTCTTC,CATSRDYGTISGNEQFF,TRBJ2-1,TRBV15,TRBD2,few
TGTGCCAGCAGTGAAACTGTAGAGCAGTACTTC,CASSETVEQYF,TRBJ2-7,TRBV2,-,-
TGTGCCAGCAGTGAAGCGCACGGTTACACCGGGGAGCTGTTTTTT,CASSEAHGYTGELFF,TRBJ2-2,TRBV2,-,-
TGTGCCAGCTCACCCGGGGCGAACACTGAAGCTTTCTTT,CASSPGANTEAFF,TRBJ1-1,TRBV18,-,-
TGTGCCAGCAGCTTAGATGGGGGCCCCGGGGAGCTGTTTTTT,CASSLDGGPGELFF,TRBJ2-2,TRBV11-3,-,-
TGTGCCAGCAGTGAAGCGATCCACTATAGCAATCAGCCCCAGCATTTT,CASSEAIHYSNQPQHF,TRBJ1-5,TRBV6-1,-,-
TGTGCCAGCAGCCATACCGGACAGGGAGAAGCTTTCTTT,CASSHTGQGEAFF,TRBJ1-1,TRBV14,TRBD1,few
TGTGCCAGCAGCCACCGGGACAGGGGGCCCGAGCAGTACTTC,CASSHRDRGPEQYF,TRBJ2-7,TRBV6-6,TRBD1,-
TGTGCCAGCAGTGAATTCGACCTTCACTTC,CASSEFDLHF,TRBJ2-5,TRBV6-1,-,once
TGCGCCAGCAGCCAAGCCAGCGGGGGCAACAATGAGCAGTTCTTC,CASSQASGGNNEQFF,TRBJ2-1,TRBV4-1,TRBD2,-
TGTGCCAGCAGCCCCCGACTAGCGGGGGGGATAGATACGCAGTATTTT,CASSPRLAGGIDTQYF,TRBJ2-3,TRBV7-3,TRBD2,-
TGTGCCAGCTCACCGAGGGAGAATCGCTACGAGCAGTACTTC,CASSPRENRYEQYF,TRBJ2-7,TRBV18,-,-
TGTGCCAGCTCGAGAATTGGAGGACAGGGGGTACGGACCTCCTACGAGCAGTACTTC,CASSRIGGQGVRTSYEQYF,TRBJ2-7,TRBV18,TRBD1,few
TGTGCCTGGAGTCAGGGAGGGATTAGCAATCAGCCCCAGCATTTT,CAWSQGGISNQPQHF,TRBJ1-5,TRBV30,-,-
TGCGCCAGCAGCCAACAACAGGGATCCCCCAAAAGCGAAAAACTGTTTTTT,CASSQQQGSPKSEKLFF,TRBJ1-4,TRBV4-1,-,-
TGTGCCAGCAGCTTAGGAACAAGCCCGAGCGCCTCCTACGAGCAGTACTTC,CASSLGTSPSASYEQYF,TRBJ2-7,TRBV7-2,-,-
TGTGCCAGCAGTGAAGGGACAGGGCACACAGATACGCAGTATTTT,CASSEGTGHTDTQYF,TRBJ2-3,TRBV6-1,TRBD1,-
TGTGCCAGCTCACTTAGCTCCTACGAGCAGTACTTC,CASSLSSYEQYF,TRBJ2-7,TRBV18,-,few
TGTGCCAGCAGCCAAGCAGGGGTTAACACTGAAGCTTTCTTT,CASSQAGVNTEAFF,TRBJ1-1,TRBV14,-,medium-sized
TGTGCCAGCAGTGTCACTACAGGGAGCGGGGAGCTGTTTTTT,CASSVTTGSGELFF,TRBJ2-2,TRBV27,-,few
TGTGCCAGCAGCTACGGGACAGGGTTAGAAAAACTGTTTTTT,CASSYGTGLEKLFF,TRBJ1-4,TRBV7-9,TRBD1,-
TGCAGCGTTCCTCAGGGCCCGAGCACAGATACGCAGTATTTT,CSVPQGPSTDTQYF,TRBJ2-3,TRBV29-1,-,-
TGTGCCAGCAGCTCGACGGCCGATAATTCACCCCTCCACTTT,CASSSTADNSPLHF,TRBJ1-6,TRBV27,-,-
TGTGCCGGAGGGCCGACAGGGTACAGCAATCAGCCCCAGCATTTT,CAGGPTGYSNQPQHF,TRBJ1-5,TRBV6-6,TRBD1,-
TGCGCCAGCAGCTTGGCGCAGGGTGGCACAGATACGCAGTATTTT,CASSLAQGGTDTQYF,TRBJ2-3,TRBV5-1,-,-
TGCGCCAGCAGCTACTACACAGATACGCAGTATTTT,CASSYYTDTQYF,TRBJ2-3,TRBV5-1,-,-
TGCGCCAGCACCGAGGGGGACTATAGCAATCAGCCCCAGCATTTT,CASTEGDYSNQPQHF,TRBJ1-5,TRBV10-2,-,-
TGTGCCAGCAGTTTATATCCGCGGGACACCTACGAGCAGTACTTC,CASSLYPRDTYEQYF,TRBJ2-7,TRBV27,-,-
TGTGCCAGCAGTTTTTCAGGGACAGGGACCTATAATTCACCCCTCCACTTT,CASSFSGTGTYNSPLHF,TRBJ1-6,TRBV28,TRBD1,-
TGTGCCAGCAGAGCCGGGACAGATCAGCCCCAGCATTTT,CASRAGTDQPQHF,TRBJ1-5,TRBV2,TRBD1,once
TGTGCCAGCAGCTCTGAGGGCTCCTACGAGCAGTACTTC,CASSSEGSYEQYF,TRBJ2-7,TRBV5-6,-,-
TGTGCCAGCAGCTGGGACAGGAGGACCTACGAGCAGTACTTC,CASSWDRRTYEQYF,TRBJ2-7,TRBV7-8,TRBD1,-
TGTGCCAGCAGCTTAACCGACAGGGGAAGTACCGGGGAGCTGTTTTTT,CASSLTDRGSTGELFF,TRBJ2-2,TRBV11-2,TRBD1,-
TGCGCCAGCAGCCCCGGGACAGGTAATGAAGCTTTCTTT,CASSPGTGNEAFF,TRBJ1-1,TRBV10-1,TRBD1,once
TGTGCCAGCAGCCCTACTAGCGGGGGAGAAAAAAATGAGCAGTTCTTC,CASSPTSGGEKNEQFF,TRBJ2-1,TRBV7-9,TRBD2,-
TGCGCCAGCACCGAGGGGGGGTCCTATAATTCACCCCTCCACTTT,CASTEGGSYNSPLHF,TRBJ1-6,TRBV10-2,-,-
TGTGCCAGCTCACCAATGAGACAGGGGATAACCGGGGAGCTGTTTTTT,CASSPMRQGITGELFF,TRBJ2-2,TRBV18,TRBD1,-
TGCAGCGTCGAAGGGCAGACAGATACGCAGTATTTT,CSVEGQTDTQYF,TRBJ2-3,TRBV29-1,-,-
TGTGCCTGGAGTGTATTAGGGCGTGCCTACGAGCAGTACTTC,CAWSVLGRAYEQYF,TRBJ2-7,TRBV30,-,-
TGTGCCAGCGTTTCGGACAGGGTCCTGAACACTGAAGCTTTCTTT,CASVSDRVLNTEAFF,TRBJ1-1,TRBV7-9,TRBD1,-
TGTGCCAGCAGCGTAGAAGGGATCACTGAAGCTTTCTTT,CASSVEGITEAFF,TRBJ1-1,TRBV9,-,few